This T cell receptor (beta chain) was captured by sequencing in a study of identical twins (TCRdb year 2016). Broadly, across the study: To test whether fetal clonotypes persist, the study used deep sequencing on TCR alpha and beta repertoires from monozygotic twins, unrelated adults of various ages, and cord blood. To rule out contamination, the twin experiments were replicated at different times with different library preparation protocols.

On the study overall, not on this receptor specifically: Fewer insertions were carried by abundant cord blood beta clonotypes, a similar but weaker trend appeared in young adult naive repertoires, and no such trend appeared in memory repertoires. In monozygotic twins, out-of-frame TCR alpha sharing was systematically underestimated by recombination models, although the models agreed with sharing between unrelated individuals. Invariant T cells such as MAIT and iNKT could partly confound zero-insertion analyses, although diverse VJ usage argued against such confounding for most clonotypes. Because the same donors could not be followed over many years, the conclusions relied on cross-sectional statistical analysis. Compared with coincidental sharing between unrelated individuals, out-of-frame TCR alpha sequences shared between twins showed an excess of sequences with low generation probability. In beta out-of-frame sequences, excess twin sharing was weaker, because having fewer shared sequences lowered the signal-to-noise ratio.

Every donor was a healthy Caucasian. A remark on this clonotype: Its antigen is still unknown. There are no base qualities to consult, and no much larger clone falls within one base.

The germline V gene (reference sequence) sets CDR1 to DFQATT and CDR2 to SNEGSKA. The CDR3 sequence holds 16 residues, the cysteine and phenylalanine included. The CDR3 DNA has 48 bases and is translated from base 1. V and J lose 1 base and 0 bases, and a span of 16 bases separates them. Library method: 5' RACE. The data were produced on an Illumina HiSeq 2000. Template switching added a universal primer binding site, and the final cDNA carried a unique molecular identifier that allowed TCR cDNA molecules to be counted accurately. Specific primers in the conserved constant-segment region were used to synthesize first-strand cDNA for the TCR alpha and beta chains. To control for contamination, each cDNA library was double barcoded with a SMART-Mk sample barcode plus Illumina barcodes. TruSeq adapter sequences, together with Illumina sample barcodes, were added in two successive PCR steps. Sequencing of the TCR alpha and beta cDNA libraries was done on the Illumina HiSeq platform using custom primers. The authors' analysis ran thus. Raw reads were processed with MiGEC to extract unique molecular identifiers, and MiXCR was used to determine CDR3 positions. For each individual, recombination models were inferred using an EM algorithm with the repgenHMM and IGoR tools. Shared clonotypes were analyzed with the tcR package in R, and sharing was normalized by the product of cloneset sizes. Out-of-frame nonproductive sequences were analyzed to study raw recombination free of thymic and clonal selection effects. The public sequencing data were trimmed at Q25 with fastp and processed into clonotypes with MiXCR by TCRdb, which kept only in-frame beta chains. Here each entry gathers all rows of one CDR3 protein and keeps the most common genes and DNA. The V and J calls were determined by TCRdb, not by the authors. The sample contains 1,800,000 or so distinct CDR3 sequences, roughly 35% of them found a single time. The top ten constitute about 0.27% of the sample.

The specimen was cord blood. Recombination joined TRBV20-1 with TRBJ2-7; the D gene is possibly TRBD1 or TRBD2, each agreeing over 5 bases. This clonotype was sampled from a newborn girl in good health. Here the CDR3 is given as CSARVGVGRTSYEQYF. The DNA sequence is TGCAGTGCTAGAGTGGGGGTGGGCAGAACCTCCTACGAGCAGTACTTC.